This T cell receptor beta chain is drawn from a study of shared clonotypes between healthy human individuals (dated by TCRdb to 2018 to 2020). In terms of the full investigation: The cohort comprised two women and a few men aged 18 to 49 years. The study deeply sequenced blood TCR repertoires of about 5 healthy adults to estimate repertoire size and the extent of clonotype sharing between individuals. To increase sequencing depth and limit assay-specific biases, different laboratories used diverse techniques to prepare libraries and sequence TCR repertoires. Between about 0.94 and 8.9 billion PBMCs per donor were obtained by leukapheresis. Overall results and qualifications from the work: Based on pairwise subsampling, the degree of clonotype sharing among donors was expected to be affected by sequencing depth. Sampling was restricted to blood, and TCR repertoires in tissue are likely to differ from TCR repertoires in blood. The small number of donors limited the genetic and exposure-history diversity represented.

Using the deep immunoSEQ assay, TCR CDR3 regions were amplified from genomic DNA by multiplex PCR. Genomic DNA extracted from each cell subset was distributed evenly over all wells of several immunoSEQ 96-well plates, and each plate served as one replicate. For unsorted PBMC, roughly 330 ng of genomic DNA, equivalent to approximately 30,000 T cell genomes, went into each replicate PCR. Ten immunoSEQ deep assay plates were used to sequence the unsorted PBMC genomic DNA. Purified libraries were measured with a Qubit 3.0 fluorometer, size-checked on a Bioanalyzer 2100, and measured again with the KAPA Library Quantification kit. Every immunoSEQ 96-well plate was sequenced on a separate single-read 150-cycle Illumina NextSeq 550 flow cell. The source study handled its data this way. Because the immunoSEQ output held only junctional sequences and lacked quality scores, the filtering could not match the filtering applied to full-length reads. To assign V/J genes and CDR3, sequences were annotated using PyIR, a Python wrapper for IgBLAST v1.9, with IMGT germline references. Any read was removed if the V/J assignment was weak (E-value above 1e-6), the CDR3 was missing, or the read contained stop codons, out-of-frame junctions, or ambiguous translated residues. V3J clonotypes were defined as sequences sharing an identical inferred V gene, J gene, and CDR3 amino acid sequence. To compute the percentage overlap between repertoires, the number of shared unique clonotypes was divided by the size of the smaller repertoire. Three approaches were used to assess repertoire richness: RTK rarefaction, the Chao1 estimator, and Recon v2.1 estimates of unobserved clonotypes. TCRdb holds this immuneACCESS table with in-frame rearrangements only. Some clones are missing; in checked studies, unresolved V genes explain under half, and the rest has no known cause. The V and J calls and clone size come from that table; D and trimming were worked out from the DNA. The sample table records more than 450,000 clones; approximately 79% of these occur just once. 10% to 15% of the sample is taken by the ten largest.

Comment on this clone: It lacks a known antigen. Within one base of it there is no much larger clone, and no base qualities were kept.

The donors were healthy, HIV-negative adults with no recently reported acute infections or vaccinations. Every donor was a Caucasian adult residing in Nashville, Tennessee, USA. In the unsorted samples, tens of millions of PBMCs were counted, and genomic DNA was extracted using the QIAamp DNA Blood Mini kit. Blood was obtained by leukapheresis, after which PBMCs were separated by Ficoll-Histopaque density gradient centrifugation and cryopreserved in liquid nitrogen vapor phase. The trim is 6 bases for V and 8 bases for J, with a gap of 16 bases between the germline ends. CDR1 MGHDK and CDR2 SYGVNS are derived from the germline V gene. The CDR3 holds 13 amino acids from the cysteine to the phenylalanine. Of all the DNA, just the CDR3 is kept, 39 bases in frame from base 1.

Source material: PBMCs. The receptor's source is a woman between 40 and 55 years old in good health. Some clones in this sample may be carry-over from other donors' samples. This sequence uses TRBV25-1 and TRBJ1-2; a weak D assignment points to TRBD1 (6 bases agree). The CDR3 amino acid sequence is: CASRGSGARGYTF. The sequenced DNA is TGTGCCAGCAGGGGATCGGGGGCCAGAGGCTACACCTTC.